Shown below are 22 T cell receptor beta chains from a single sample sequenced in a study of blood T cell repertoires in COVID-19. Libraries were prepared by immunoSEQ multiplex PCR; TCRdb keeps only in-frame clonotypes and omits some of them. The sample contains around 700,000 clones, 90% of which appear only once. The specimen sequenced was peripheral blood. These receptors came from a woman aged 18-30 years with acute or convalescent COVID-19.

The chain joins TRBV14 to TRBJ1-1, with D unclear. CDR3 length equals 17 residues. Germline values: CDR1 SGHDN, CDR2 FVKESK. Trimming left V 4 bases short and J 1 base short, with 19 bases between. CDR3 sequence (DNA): TGTGCCAGCAGCCGGAGCGTTCTGAGGAGCACGAACACTGAAGCTTTCTTT. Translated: CASSRSVLRSTNTEAFF.

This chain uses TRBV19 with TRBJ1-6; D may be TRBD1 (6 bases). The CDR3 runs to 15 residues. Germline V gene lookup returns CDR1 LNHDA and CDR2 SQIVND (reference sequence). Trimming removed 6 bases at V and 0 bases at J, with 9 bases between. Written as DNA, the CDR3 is TGTGCCAGTAGGAAGGACAGCTCCTATAATTCACCCCTCCACTTT. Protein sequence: CASRKDSSYNSPLHF. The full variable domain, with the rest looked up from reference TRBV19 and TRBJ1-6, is DGGITQSPKYLFRKEGQNVTLSCEQNLNHDAMYWYRQDPGQGLRLIYYSQIVNDFQKGDIAEGYSVSREKKESFPLTVTSAQKNPTAFYLCASRKDSSYNSPLHFGNGTRLTVT.

In DNA, the CDR3 is TGTGCCAGCAGCCAAGATTGGGGCAGTTCTAACTATGGCTACACCTTC. Translation gives CASSQDWGSSNYGYTF. The chain combines TRBV4-2 with TRBJ1-2, with a weak D call TRBD1 (5 bases). The CDR3 extends over 16 amino acids. Per germline, CDR1 LGHNA and CDR2 YNFKEQ. V shed 0 bases and J shed 0 bases, with 11 bases lying between them.

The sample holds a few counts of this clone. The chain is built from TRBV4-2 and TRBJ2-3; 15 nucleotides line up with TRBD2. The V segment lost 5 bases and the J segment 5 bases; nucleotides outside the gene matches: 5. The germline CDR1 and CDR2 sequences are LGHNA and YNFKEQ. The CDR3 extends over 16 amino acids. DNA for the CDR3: TGTGCCAGCAGCGAGGGACTAGCGGGGGGAGGAGATACGCAGTATTTT. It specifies CASSEGLAGGGDTQYF.

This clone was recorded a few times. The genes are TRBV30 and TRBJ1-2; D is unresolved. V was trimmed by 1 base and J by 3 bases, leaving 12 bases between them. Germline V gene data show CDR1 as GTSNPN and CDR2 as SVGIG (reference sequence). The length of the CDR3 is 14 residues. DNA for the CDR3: TGTGCCTGGAGTGGTGACAACTCCGACTATGGCTACACCTTC. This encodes CAWSGDNSDYGYTF.

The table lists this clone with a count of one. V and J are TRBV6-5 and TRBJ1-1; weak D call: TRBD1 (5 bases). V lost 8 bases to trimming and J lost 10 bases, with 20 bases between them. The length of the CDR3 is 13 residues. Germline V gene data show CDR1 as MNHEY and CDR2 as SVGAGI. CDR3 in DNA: TGTGCCAGCTTAGTGGGGCCTAAAAGCAGAGCTTTCTTT. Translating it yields CASLVGPKSRAFF.

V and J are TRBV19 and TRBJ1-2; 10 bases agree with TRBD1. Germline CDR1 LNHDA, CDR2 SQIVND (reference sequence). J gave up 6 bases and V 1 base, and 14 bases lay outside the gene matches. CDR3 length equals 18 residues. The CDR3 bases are TGTGCCAGTAGTATAGCCCCCGGACAGGGGGTAGCAATGGATGGCTACACCTTC. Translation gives CASSIAPGQGVAMDGYTF. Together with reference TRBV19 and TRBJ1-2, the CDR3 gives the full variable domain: DGGITQSPKYLFRKEGQNVTLSCEQNLNHDAMYWYRQDPGQGLRLIYYSQIVNDFQKGDIAEGYSVSREKKESFPLTVTSAQKNPTAFYLCASSIAPGQGVAMDGYTFGSGTRLTVV.

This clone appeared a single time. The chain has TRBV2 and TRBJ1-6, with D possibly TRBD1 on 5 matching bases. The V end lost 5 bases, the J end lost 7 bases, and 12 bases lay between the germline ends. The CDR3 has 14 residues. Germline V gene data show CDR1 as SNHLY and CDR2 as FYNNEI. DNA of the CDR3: TGTGCCAGCAGTTGGCGGACACAGAATTCACCCCTCCACTTT. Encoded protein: CASSWRTQNSPLHF.

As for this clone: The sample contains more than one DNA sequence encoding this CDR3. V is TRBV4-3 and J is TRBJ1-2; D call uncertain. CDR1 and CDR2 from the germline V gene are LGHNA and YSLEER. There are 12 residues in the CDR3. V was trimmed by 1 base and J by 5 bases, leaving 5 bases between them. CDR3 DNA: TGCGCCAGCAGCCAAGGGGCTTATGGCTACACCTTC. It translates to CASSQGAYGYTF.

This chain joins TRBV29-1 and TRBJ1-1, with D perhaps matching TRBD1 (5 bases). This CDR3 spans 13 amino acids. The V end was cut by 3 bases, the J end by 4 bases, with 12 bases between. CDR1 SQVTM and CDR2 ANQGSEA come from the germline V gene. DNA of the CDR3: TGCAGCGTTGATGCAGGGCTGGGCACTGAAGCTTTCTTT. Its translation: CSVDAGLGTEAFF.

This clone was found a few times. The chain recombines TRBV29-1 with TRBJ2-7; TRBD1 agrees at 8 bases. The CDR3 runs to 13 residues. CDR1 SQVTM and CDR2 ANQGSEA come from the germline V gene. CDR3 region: CIPRGTGPYEQYF. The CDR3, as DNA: TGCATCCCGCGCGGGACAGGACCCTACGAGCAGTACTTC.

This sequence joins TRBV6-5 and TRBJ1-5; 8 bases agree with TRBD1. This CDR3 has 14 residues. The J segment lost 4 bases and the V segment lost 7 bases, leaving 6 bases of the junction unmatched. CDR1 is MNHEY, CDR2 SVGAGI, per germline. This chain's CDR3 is CASITGGSNQPQHF. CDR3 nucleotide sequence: TGTGCCAGCATAACAGGGGGATCAAATCAGCCCCAGCATTTT.

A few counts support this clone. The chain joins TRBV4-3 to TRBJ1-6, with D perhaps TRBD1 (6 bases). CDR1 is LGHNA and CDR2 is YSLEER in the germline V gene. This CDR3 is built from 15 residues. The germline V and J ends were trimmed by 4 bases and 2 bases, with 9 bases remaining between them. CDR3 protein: CASSPGAPYNSPLHF. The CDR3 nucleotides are TGCGCCAGCAGCCCAGGGGCGCCCTATAATTCACCCCTCCACTTT.

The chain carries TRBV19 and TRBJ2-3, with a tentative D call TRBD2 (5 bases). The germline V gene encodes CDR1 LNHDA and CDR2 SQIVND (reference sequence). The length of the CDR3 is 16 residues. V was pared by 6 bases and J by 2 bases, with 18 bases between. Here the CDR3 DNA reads TGTGCCAGTAGGTCGTGGACTGGGATCACCACAGATACGCAGTATTTT. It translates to CASRSWTGITTDTQYF.

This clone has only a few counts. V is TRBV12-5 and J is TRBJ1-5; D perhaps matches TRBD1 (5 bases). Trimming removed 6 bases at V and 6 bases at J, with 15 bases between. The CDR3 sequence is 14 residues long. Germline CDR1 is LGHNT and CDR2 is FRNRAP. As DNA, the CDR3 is TGTGCTAGTGGGATACAGGTTTTTGGTCAGCCCCAGCATTTT. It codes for CASGIQVFGQPQHF.

This CDR3 is CASRQGIWSGANVLTF. The CDR3 nucleotides read TGTGCCAGCAGACAGGGTATTTGGTCTGGGGCCAACGTCCTGACTTTC. This rearrangement joins TRBV27 to TRBJ2-6; tentatively, D is TRBD1 (6 bases). Per the germline V gene, CDR1 is MNHEY and CDR2 is SMNVEV (reference sequence). This CDR3 has 16 amino acids. Between the trimmed V and J ends, which lost 6 bases and 1 base, there was a span of 13 bases.

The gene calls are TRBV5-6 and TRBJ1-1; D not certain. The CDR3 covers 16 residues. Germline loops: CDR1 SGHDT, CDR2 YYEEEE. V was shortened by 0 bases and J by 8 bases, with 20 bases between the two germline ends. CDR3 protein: CASSLGVLLPYGEAFF. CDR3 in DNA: TGTGCCAGCAGCTTGGGAGTTCTTCTCCCTTACGGGGAAGCTTTCTTT.

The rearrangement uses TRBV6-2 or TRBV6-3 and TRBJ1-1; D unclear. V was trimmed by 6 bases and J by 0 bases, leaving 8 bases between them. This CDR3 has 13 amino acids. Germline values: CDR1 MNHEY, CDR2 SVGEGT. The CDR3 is CASSHTVNTEAFF. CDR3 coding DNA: TGTGCCAGCAGCCACACAGTGAACACTGAAGCTTTCTTT.

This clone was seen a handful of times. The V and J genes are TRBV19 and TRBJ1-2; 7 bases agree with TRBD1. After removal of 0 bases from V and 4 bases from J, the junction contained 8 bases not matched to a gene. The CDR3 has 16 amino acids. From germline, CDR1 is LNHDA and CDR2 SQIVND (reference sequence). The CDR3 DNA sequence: TGTGCCAGTAGTATAGATCTGAACAGGGGCGGCTATGGCTACACCTTC. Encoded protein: CASSIDLNRGGYGYTF.

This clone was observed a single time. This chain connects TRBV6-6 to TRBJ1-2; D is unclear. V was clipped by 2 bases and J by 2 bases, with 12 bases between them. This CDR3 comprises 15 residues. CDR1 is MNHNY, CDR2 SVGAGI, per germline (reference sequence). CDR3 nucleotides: TGTGCCAGCAGTTACGGTACGGTCGCGAACTATGGCTACACCTTC. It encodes CASSYGTVANYGYTF.

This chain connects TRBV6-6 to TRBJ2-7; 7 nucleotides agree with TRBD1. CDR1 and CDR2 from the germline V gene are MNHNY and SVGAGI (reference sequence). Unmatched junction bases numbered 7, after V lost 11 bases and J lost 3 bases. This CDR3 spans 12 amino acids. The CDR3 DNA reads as TGTGCCGCACGACAGGGAGTCTACGAGCAGTACTTC. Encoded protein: CAARQGVYEQYF.

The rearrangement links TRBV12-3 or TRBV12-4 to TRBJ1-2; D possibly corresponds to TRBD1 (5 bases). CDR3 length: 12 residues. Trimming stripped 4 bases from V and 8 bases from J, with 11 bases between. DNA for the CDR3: TGTGCCAGCAGTTCGGACAAGGGAGGCTACACCTTC. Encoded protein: CASSSDKGGYTF.